The 14 T cell receptor beta chains below come from one sample, sequenced in a study of cytotoxic CD8 clonotypes in ibrutinib-treated CLL. Only in-frame clones appear in the TCRdb table, and some are missing; sequencing was by immunoSEQ multiplex PCR. The sample yields just over 200,000 clones, roughly 65% seen once. This sample comprised PBMCs, obtained after 12 months of ibrutinib treatment. Source of these receptors: a human donor with chronic lymphocytic leukemia.

The V and J genes are TRBV30 and TRBJ1-6, with D possibly being TRBD1 (6 bases). The CDR3 totals 13 residues. The V gene's germline CDR1 is GTSNPN and CDR2 SVGIG (reference sequence). V was pared by 5 bases and J by 4 bases, with 9 bases between. The CDR3 nucleotides are TGTGCCTGGGGAGGGGGTTATAATTCACCCCTCCACTTT. Its translation: CAWGGGYNSPLHF. The entire variable domain, with the rest obtained from reference TRBV30 and TRBJ1-6, is as follows: SQTIHQWPATLVQPVGSPLSLECTVEGTSNPNLYWYRQAAGRGLQLLFYSVGIGQISSEVPQNLSASRPQDRQFILSSKKLLLSDSGFYLCAWGGGYNSPLHFGNGTRLTVT.

The V gene is TRBV20-1, the J gene TRBJ1-2; D is uncertain. This CDR3 is built from 11 residues. V lost 3 bases to trimming and J lost 8 bases, with 10 bases between them. Germline assignment: CDR1 DFQATT and CDR2 SNEGSKA (reference sequence). In DNA, the CDR3 is TGCAGTGCTAGCCCTTCTCTGGGCTACACCTTC. This sequence encodes CSASPSLGYTF.

This clone was seen just once. The rearrangement links TRBV27 to TRBJ2-5; 12 bases agree with TRBD2. This CDR3 spans 15 amino acids. From germline, CDR1 is MNHEY and CDR2 SMNVEV (reference sequence). Losses at the gene ends were 6 bases for V and 3 bases for J; bases not matched to a gene: 5. The CDR3 bases are TGTGCCAGCAGAACCCTAGCGGGGGGGAAAGAGACCCAGTACTTC. Protein product: CASRTLAGGKETQYF.

The CDR3: CASRQGSSYNSPLHF. CDR3 in DNA: TGTGCCAGCCGACAGGGGAGCTCCTATAATTCACCCCTCCACTTT. This sequence joins TRBV6-4 and TRBJ1-6, with 8 bases identical to TRBD1. Germline V lookup: CDR1 MRHNA, CDR2 SNTAGT. The CDR3 has 15 residues. The trim removed 8 bases at V and 0 bases at J, leaving 3 bases unmatched.

The chain employs TRBV5-1 and TRBJ2-2; D perhaps matches TRBD1 (5 bases). The ends were cut back, 1 base at V and 3 bases at J, with 10 bases in the middle. The germline gives CDR1 SGHRS, CDR2 YFSETQ. CDR3 length: 15 residues. The CDR3 spells CASSLNPGYTGELFF. For the CDR3, the DNA is TGCGCCAGCAGCTTGAATCCAGGGTACACCGGGGAGCTGTTTTTT.

There are a few counts of this clone. The rearrangement links TRBV30 to TRBJ1-1; D possibly corresponds to TRBD1 (5 bases). V lost 2 bases and J 2 bases, leaving 18 bases between the germline ends. The CDR3 is 16 residues long. From germline, CDR1 is GTSNPN and CDR2 SVGIG (reference sequence). The CDR3 nucleotides read TGTGCCTGGAGTATACCTTCCGGGACTAGAAACACTGAAGCTTTCTTT. Its translation: CAWSIPSGTRNTEAFF.

The chain couples TRBV4-1 to TRBJ1-4, with a possible D match to TRBD1 (5 bases). This CDR3 is 14 amino acids long. V lost 0 bases to trimming and J lost 12 bases, with 14 bases between them. In germline, CDR1 is MGHRA, CDR2 YSYEKL. CDR3 in amino acids: CASSQDPHGAELFF. In nucleotides, the CDR3 is TGCGCCAGCAGCCAAGATCCGCACGGGGCGGAACTGTTTTTT.

This chain joins TRBV11-2 and TRBJ2-3; D call uncertain. Germline values: CDR1 SGHAT, CDR2 FQNNGV. CDR3 size: 14 residues. V was clipped by 1 base and J by 0 bases, with 5 bases between them. The CDR3 loop is CASSLGYSTDTQYF. Here the CDR3 DNA reads TGTGCCAGCAGCTTAGGGTATAGCACAGATACGCAGTATTTT. Using reference TRBV11-2 and TRBJ2-3 for the parts outside the CDR3, the full variable domain is EAGVAQSPRYKIIEKRQSVAFWCNPISGHATLYWYQQILGQGPKLLIQFQNNGVVDDSQLPKDRFSAERLKGVDSTLKIQPAKLEDSAVYLCASSLGYSTDTQYFGPGTRLTVL.

The chain links TRBV5-1 to TRBJ2-7; 8 bases fit TRBD2. The CDR3 totals 14 residues. From germline, CDR1 is SGHRS and CDR2 YFSETQ. V lost 0 bases and J lost 4; bases outside the gene matches: 3. The CDR3 protein is CASSLGGGRYEQYF. The CDR3 nucleotides read TGCGCCAGCAGCTTGGGCGGGGGGCGGTACGAGCAGTACTTC. Looking up the rest from reference TRBV5-1 and TRBJ2-7 gives the full variable domain: KAGVTQTPRYLIKTRGQQVTLSCSPISGHRSVSWYQQTPGQGLQFLFEYFSETQRNKGNFPGRFSGRQFSNSRSEMNVSTLELGDSALYLCASSLGGGRYEQYFGPGTRLTVT.

V is TRBV28 and J is TRBJ2-2; D might be TRBD1 or TRBD2, each matching 5 bases. Germline loops: CDR1 MDHEN, CDR2 SYDVKM. This CDR3 is built from 13 residues. V lost 4 bases and J 3 bases, leaving 6 bases between the germline ends. The CDR3 bases are TGTGCCAGCAGTTCGGGACACACCGGGGAGCTGTTTTTT. Protein product: CASSSGHTGELFF.

V is TRBV11-3 and J is TRBJ2-7; D might be TRBD1 (6 bases). V was pared by 0 bases and J by 6 bases, with 9 bases between. CDR3 length equals 13 residues. Germline CDR1 reads SGHNT; CDR2 reads YENEEA. The CDR3 DNA sequence: TGTGCCAGCAGCTTAGACAGGGGCCCCGAGCAGTACTTC. Translated, it gives CASSLDRGPEQYF.

This sequence joins TRBV4-1 and TRBJ2-1; D tentatively reads TRBD1 or TRBD2 (5 bases each). Trimming cost V 3 bases and J 0 bases, with 9 bases left between them. The CDR3 covers 15 residues. CDR1 and CDR2 from the germline V gene are MGHRA and YSYEKL. CDR3 sequence: CASSHPGSSYNEQFF. In DNA, the CDR3 is TGCGCCAGCAGCCACCCAGGGAGCTCCTACAATGAGCAGTTCTTC.

This clone was counted between two and nine times. The chain links TRBV27 to TRBJ1-1; no clear D. In germline, CDR1 is MNHEY, CDR2 SMNVEV (reference sequence). The V and J ends lost 3 bases and 5 bases respectively, with 10 bases between them. The CDR3 is 13 residues long. DNA for the CDR3: TGTGCCAGCAGTTTTTCTGGGAGGACTGAAGCTTTCTTT. Its protein is CASSFSGRTEAFF.

The V gene is TRBV4-2, the J gene TRBJ1-2; the D gene is possibly TRBD1 (5 bases). Germline V gene sequence: CDR1 LGHNA, CDR2 YNFKEQ. Trimming left V 0 bases short and J 4 bases short, with 15 bases between. This CDR3 comprises 16 residues. DNA of the CDR3: TGTGCCAGCAGCCAAGATGATTCAGGGTTCGGCTATGGCTACACCTTC. It specifies CASSQDDSGFGYGYTF.